Presented here are 25 T cell receptor beta chains from one specimen sequenced in a study of blood T cell repertoires in COVID-19. Sequenced by immunoSEQ multiplex PCR; TCRdb stores in-frame clones only, minus some. The table records roughly 570,000 clones, roughly nine tenths of them present only once. Sequenced sample: peripheral blood. These receptors all come from a woman aged 45-59 years with COVID-19, enrolled during active disease.

The rearrangement links TRBV6-1 to TRBJ1-4, with TRBD1 as a possible D gene (5 bases). The germline V gene has CDR1 MNHNS and CDR2 SASEGT. Trimming took 2 bases from V and 4 from J, leaving 8 bases between them. CDR3 length: 14 residues. For the CDR3, the DNA is TGTGCCAGCAGTGAATCAGGGATTAATGAAAAACTGTTTTTT. It encodes CASSESGINEKLFF.

V usage is TRBV30 and J usage is TRBJ2-3; D possibly corresponds to TRBD1 (6 bases). V shed 4 bases and J shed 1 base, with 12 bases lying between them. Germline values: CDR1 GTSNPN, CDR2 SVGIG (reference sequence). CDR3 length: 14 residues. CDR3 DNA: TGTGCCTGGAATTTTGGGGGCCGCACAGATACGCAGTATTTT. This gives the protein CAWNFGGRTDTQYF.

The chain links TRBV11-2 to TRBJ1-5; D not resolved. The CDR3 has 15 residues. From germline, CDR1 is SGHAT and CDR2 FQNNGV. The ends were cut back, 3 bases at V and 0 bases at J, with 9 bases in the middle. The CDR3 is CASSFGVNSNQPQHF. Here the CDR3 DNA reads TGTGCCAGCAGCTTCGGGGTGAATAGCAATCAGCCCCAGCATTTT.

This clone was seen a single time. V is TRBV9 and J is TRBJ1-1; 7 nucleotides line up with TRBD1. Germline V gene lookup returns CDR1 SGDLS and CDR2 YYNGEE. The CDR3 runs to 13 residues. The trim removed 6 bases at V and 7 bases at J, leaving 9 bases unmatched. CDR3 nucleotides: TGTGCCAGCACCCCAAGGGACAGTTATGAAGCTTTCTTT. It is translated as CASTPRDSYEAFF.

The rearrangement joins TRBV7-5 to TRBJ1-5; TRBD1, the D gene given by the table, was not confirmed from the DNA. TRBV7-5 is recorded as a pseudogene. The CDR3 consists of 20 residues. CDR3 in DNA: TGTGCCAGAAGCTTAGGAATGGGACAGGGGACCCGTAATCCTAATCAGCCCCAGCATTTT. It is translated as CARSLGMGQGTRNPNQPQHF.

The rearrangement uses TRBV5-8 and TRBJ1-1; TRBD1 is a possible D gene (5 bases). In germline, CDR1 is SGHTS, CDR2 YDEGEE. This CDR3 has 12 residues. V gave up 6 bases and J gave up 3 bases, with 9 bases separating them. CDR3 DNA: TGTGCCAGCACGGCAGGGTACACTGAAGCTTTCTTT. This codes for CASTAGYTEAFF.

The chain couples TRBV9 to TRBJ2-1; 8 nucleotides agree with TRBD2. With V trimmed by 0 bases and J by 0 bases, 23 bases remained unmatched. The germline V gene encodes CDR1 SGDLS and CDR2 YYNGEE. This CDR3 is built from 23 residues. The CDR3 spells CASSVATPAGPYGGGSSYNEQFF. The CDR3 DNA reads as TGTGCCAGCAGCGTAGCCACCCCCGCGGGGCCCTACGGGGGGGGGAGCTCCTACAATGAGCAGTTCTTC.

This sequence joins TRBV5-1 and TRBJ1-1, with 7 bases fitting TRBD1. CDR1 SGHRS and CDR2 YFSETQ come from the germline V gene. V shed 2 bases and J 11 bases; nucleotides not matched to a gene: 3. This CDR3 comprises 11 residues. CDR3 sequence (DNA): TGCGCCAGCAGCTTACAGGGGAGGGCTTTCTTT. It yields the protein CASSLQGRAFF.

The gene calls are TRBV19 and TRBJ2-3, with 12 bases fitting TRBD2. The CDR3 spans 19 residues. Germline assignment: CDR1 LNHDA and CDR2 SQIVND (reference sequence). V was clipped by 1 base and J by 1 base; unmatched bases: 9. As DNA, the CDR3 is TGTGCCAGTAGTATAGGATGGCTAGCGGGGGGGCCTCGCACAGATACGCAGTATTTT. Translating gives CASSIGWLAGGPRTDTQYF.

The V gene is TRBV29-1, the J gene TRBJ2-2; 7 nucleotides agree with TRBD1. V shed 6 bases, J shed 2 bases, and the junction held 6 bases outside the gene matches. The CDR3 totals 14 residues. CDR1 is SQVTM, CDR2 ANQGSEA, per germline. CDR3 amino acids: CSVAGTANTGELFF. Written as DNA, the CDR3 is TGCAGCGTCGCCGGGACAGCAAACACCGGGGAGCTGTTTTTT.

The V gene is TRBV11-2, the J gene TRBJ1-2, with 7 bases identical to TRBD1. Germline V gives CDR1 SGHAT, CDR2 FQNNGV. Trimming removed 2 bases from V and 7 bases from J; junction bases left unmatched: 7. The CDR3 totals 14 residues. The CDR3, as DNA: TGTGCCAGCAGCTTACTAAGACAGGGCAGTGGCTACACCTTC. This sequence encodes CASSLLRQGSGYTF.

The CDR3 sequence is CASSPQGKDTQYF. CDR3 bases: TGTGCCAGCTCACCCCAGGGAAAAGATACGCAGTATTTT. The V and J genes are TRBV18 and TRBJ2-3, with D possibly matching TRBD1 (5 bases). Per the germline V gene, CDR1 is KGHSH and CDR2 is LQKENI. This CDR3 region has 13 residues. Trimming took off 3 bases at V and 5 bases at J, with 9 bases between the two ends.

The chain is built from TRBV5-4 and TRBJ1-2; TRBD1 matches 10 bases. The trim removed 5 bases at V and 4 bases at J, leaving 8 bases unmatched. Germline CDR1 SGHNT, CDR2 YYREEE (reference sequence). The CDR3 loop spans 15 amino acids. The CDR3 spells CASRSETGGFYGYTF. The CDR3 DNA is TGTGCCAGCAGATCGGAGACAGGGGGCTTCTATGGCTACACCTTC.

The V gene is TRBV28, the J gene TRBJ1-5; 8 bases line up with TRBD1. The germline CDR1 and CDR2 sequences are MDHEN and SYDVKM. Losses at the gene ends were 6 bases for V and 3 bases for J; bases not matched to a gene: 7. The CDR3 spans 15 residues. CDR3 DNA: TGTGCCAGCAGAGCAGGGGGCCCGGCCAATCAGCCCCAGCATTTT. This encodes CASRAGGPANQPQHF.

The chain is built from TRBV6-5 and TRBJ2-7, with D possibly TRBD2 on 6 matching bases. Trimming cost V 0 bases and J 7 bases, with 19 bases left between them. Germline CDR1 MNHEY, CDR2 SVGAGI. The length of the CDR3 is 16 residues. CDR3 protein: CASSYSSTGVYEEQYF. CDR3 in DNA: TGTGCCAGCAGTTACTCGTCCACGGGGGTCTACGAAGAGCAGTACTTC.

The rearrangement links TRBV5-1 to TRBJ1-2; 8 bases align to TRBD1. Germline CDR1 reads SGHRS; CDR2 reads YFSETQ. Trimming at V came to 0 bases and at J to 7 bases, leaving 8 bases not matched to a gene. The CDR3 covers 15 residues. The DNA for the CDR3 is TGCGCCAGCAGCTTGGGGGGGACAGGCTTCCCTGGCTACACCTTC. Protein product: CASSLGGTGFPGYTF.

This CDR3 is CSAQVLYEQYF. DNA of the CDR3: TGCAGCGCTCAGGTACTCTACGAGCAGTACTTC. The gene calls are TRBV29-1 and TRBJ2-7; D not resolved. CDR1 and CDR2 from the germline V gene are SQVTM and ANQGSEA. The CDR3 consists of 11 residues. Trimming removed 7 bases from V and 3 bases from J, with 10 bases in between.

The chain has TRBV19 and TRBJ2-1; 9 nucleotides agree with TRBD1. The CDR3 totals 17 residues. The trim removed 5 bases at V and 10 bases at J, leaving 18 bases unmatched. Germline CDR1 is LNHDA and CDR2 is SQIVND (reference sequence). For the CDR3, the DNA is TGTGCCAGTAGTCACAACCCCCGGGACAGGGAAGGGGTGGAGCAGTTCTTC. Translated: CASSHNPRDREGVEQFF.

This clone was found a few times. As DNA, the CDR3 is TGTGCCAGCAGCTTAAGACAGGGGTACAATGAGCAGTTCTTC. Protein product: CASSLRQGYNEQFF. The genes are TRBV7-9 and TRBJ2-1, with TRBD1 matching over 8 bases. The CDR3 has 14 residues. The junction had 1 base not matched to a gene; V was cut back by 2 bases and J by 4 bases. Germline CDR1 reads SEHNR; CDR2 reads FQNEAQ (reference sequence).

V usage is TRBV28 and J usage is TRBJ2-6; a weak D match, TRBD1 (5 bases). This CDR3 region has 15 residues. CDR1 MDHEN and CDR2 SYDVKM come from the germline V gene. The ends were cut back, 4 bases at V and 0 bases at J, with 7 bases in the middle. The DNA of the CDR3 is TGTGCCAGCAGTTCAGGGTTCTCTGGGGCCAACGTCCTGACTTTC. Protein sequence: CASSSGFSGANVLTF.

As regards this clone: This may arise from a read error, as a much more abundant clone is one base away. This chain links TRBV6-5 with TRBJ2-2; TRBD1 might be the D (5 bases). The V and J ends lost 6 bases and 3 bases respectively, with 5 bases between them. The CDR3 is 12 residues long. Germline values: CDR1 MNHEY, CDR2 SVGAGI. The DNA for the CDR3 is TGTGCCAGCAGGGGGCACACCGGGGAGCTGTTTTTT. Translating it yields CASRGHTGELFF.

J is TRBJ1-2 and V is TRBV19; perhaps TRBD1 as D (5 bases). The CDR3 sequence is 14 residues long. In germline, CDR1 is LNHDA, CDR2 SQIVND (reference sequence). Trimming left V 7 bases short and J 5 bases short, with 17 bases between. This CDR3 reads CASTPLHRGYGYTF. DNA of the CDR3: TGTGCCAGTACACCGCTTCACCGGGGGTATGGCTACACCTTC.

The chain carries TRBV6-5 and TRBJ1-1; maybe TRBD1 (6 bases). The CDR3 spans 13 residues. The germline CDR1 and CDR2 sequences are MNHEY and SVGAGI. V lost 3 bases to trimming and J lost 4 bases, with 9 bases between them. CDR3 DNA sequence: TGTGCCAGCAGTTATTCACAGGGCACTGAAGCTTTCTTT. Its protein product is CASSYSQGTEAFF.

As for this clone: Mismatch with germline at one junction end may stem from a read error. The chain employs TRBV18 and TRBJ2-7, with TRBD2 matching 7 bases. The CDR3 is 15 amino acids. The germline CDR1 and CDR2 sequences are KGHSH and LQKENI. Written as DNA, the CDR3 is TGTGCCAGCTCACCACGCGCGGGGGACCCCTACGGGCAGTACTTC. Its translation is CASSPRAGDPYGQYF.

The V call is TRBV15, the J call TRBJ1-3; maybe TRBD1 (6 bases). CDR3 length: 15 amino acids. Between the trimmed V and J ends, which lost 4 bases and 0 bases, there was a span of 10 bases. CDR1 LNHNV and CDR2 YYDKDF come from the germline V gene (reference sequence). CDR3 DNA sequence: TGTGCCACCAGCACCACAGGGAGCTCTGGAAACACCATATATTTT. Translating it yields CATSTTGSSGNTIYF.